A single sample gave rise to the 6 T cell receptor beta chains below, sequenced in a study of CD8+ T cells in alopecia areata. TCR sequencing used cDNA made by reverse transcription of extracted RNA. The method was immunoSEQ multiplex PCR; TCRdb's version includes in-frame clones alone and lacks a portion of them. The repertoire holds fewer than 110,000 clones, with just over 85% as singletons. Treatment indicated: oral pan-JAK inhibitor, 5-10 mg twice daily. The source was CD8+ T cells sorted from blood, collected around week 34, from a patient treated with tofacitinib. These receptors were collected from a human donor with alopecia areata.

The CDR3 coding sequence is TGTGCTAGTGGTCCCATAATGGATGAGCAGTTCTTC. This translates into CASGPIMDEQFF. This chain joins TRBV12-5 and TRBJ2-1; D is uncertain. The CDR3 runs to 12 residues. Germline-derived CDR1 and CDR2 are LGHNT and FRNRAP. Trimming shortened V by 5 bases and J by 8 bases, and 10 bases separated the two germline ends.

The chain has TRBV6-5 and TRBJ1-5, with D uncertain. The CDR3 extends over 15 amino acids. Germline-derived CDR1 and CDR2 are MNHEY and SVGAGI. Trimming took off 0 bases at V and 7 bases at J, with 13 bases between the two ends. The CDR3 coding sequence is TGTGCCAGCAGTTACTCGAAGCGGGGAGGGCAGCCCCAGCATTTT. This sequence encodes CASSYSKRGGQPQHF.

This chain links TRBV14 with TRBJ2-5; D call uncertain. Trimming left V 2 bases short and J 2 bases short, with 12 bases between. Germline loops: CDR1 SGHDN, CDR2 FVKESK. CDR3 length: 15 residues. Here the CDR3 reads CASSQPATTQETQYF. DNA of the CDR3: TGTGCCAGCAGCCAACCAGCTACTACACAAGAGACCCAGTACTTC.

The chain couples TRBV27 to TRBJ1-5; tentatively, D is TRBD1 (6 bases). The CDR3 consists of 17 residues. V lost 6 bases to trimming and J lost 0 bases, with 18 bases between them. Per the germline V gene, CDR1 is MNHEY and CDR2 is SMNVEV (reference sequence). CDR3 in amino acids: CASSRGGGPLSNQPQHF. CDR3 in DNA: TGTGCCAGCAGCCGTGGCGGGGGGCCCCTTAGCAATCAGCCCCAGCATTTT.

The CDR3 is CASNRGVYNEQFF. The DNA of the CDR3 is TGTGCCAGCAACCGGGGGGTTTACAATGAGCAGTTCTTC. The chain carries TRBV11-2 and TRBJ2-1, with 7 bases matching TRBD2. Per the germline V gene, CDR1 is SGHAT and CDR2 is FQNNGV. The CDR3 length is 13 residues. J was trimmed by 4 bases and V by 7 bases; bases with no gene match: 4.

The chain is built from TRBV10-2 and TRBJ1-2; no reliable D call. CDR1 is WSHSY and CDR2 is SAAADI in the germline V gene. The CDR3 runs to 15 residues. V was pared by 3 bases and J by 5 bases, with 16 bases between. CDR3 bases: TGCGCCAGCAGTGAAGATCTCCGCGCGGCGTATGGCTACACCTTC. Translating gives CASSEDLRAAYGYTF.